This T cell receptor beta chain was observed in a study of blood T cell repertoires in COVID-19. Study summary: PBMCs, B-cell-depleted T cells, or T cells were the source of the cDNA or gDNA that made up the material.

This table comes from immunoSEQ multiplex PCR, and its TCRdb copy is limited to in-frame clones, with some not included. Of over 150,000 clones in the sample, around 84% are singletons; the top ten hold approximately 7%. Germline-derived CDR1 and CDR2 are SEHNR and FQNEAQ (reference sequence). V was pared by 6 bases and J by 4 bases, with 5 bases between. This CDR3 is built from 11 residues. The clonotype was recovered from a man in his fifties with active or convalescent COVID-19. The sample was peripheral blood. The J gene is TRBJ2-3, the V gene TRBV7-9; possibly TRBD1 for D (5 bases). CDR3 loop: CASRTADTQYF. For the CDR3, the DNA is TGTGCCAGCAGGACAGCAGATACGCAGTATTTT.